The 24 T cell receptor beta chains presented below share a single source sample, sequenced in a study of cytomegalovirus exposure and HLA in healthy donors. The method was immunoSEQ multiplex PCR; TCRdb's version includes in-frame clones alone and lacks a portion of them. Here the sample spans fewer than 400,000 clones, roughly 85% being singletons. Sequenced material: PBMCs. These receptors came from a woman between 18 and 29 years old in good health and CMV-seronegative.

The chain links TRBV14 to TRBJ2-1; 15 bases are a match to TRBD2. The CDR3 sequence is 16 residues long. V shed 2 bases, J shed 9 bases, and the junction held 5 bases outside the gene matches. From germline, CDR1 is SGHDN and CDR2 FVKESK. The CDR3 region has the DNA TGTGCCAGCAGCCAACCGGGGACTAGCGGGAGGAGTGAGCAGTTCTTC. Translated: CASSQPGTSGRSEQFF.

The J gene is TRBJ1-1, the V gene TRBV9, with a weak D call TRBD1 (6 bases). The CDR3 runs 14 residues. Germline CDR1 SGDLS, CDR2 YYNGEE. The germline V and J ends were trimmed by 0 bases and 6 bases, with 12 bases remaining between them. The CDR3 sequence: CASSVEQGVPEAFF. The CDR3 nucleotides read TGTGCCAGCAGCGTAGAACAGGGTGTTCCTGAAGCTTTCTTT.

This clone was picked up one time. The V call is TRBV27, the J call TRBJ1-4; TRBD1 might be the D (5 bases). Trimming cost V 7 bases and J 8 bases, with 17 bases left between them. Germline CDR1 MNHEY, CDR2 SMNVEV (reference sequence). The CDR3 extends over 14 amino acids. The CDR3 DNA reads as TGTGCCAGCAAACTCTTGCAGGGAGGGGAAAAACTGTTTTTT. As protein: CASKLLQGGEKLFF.

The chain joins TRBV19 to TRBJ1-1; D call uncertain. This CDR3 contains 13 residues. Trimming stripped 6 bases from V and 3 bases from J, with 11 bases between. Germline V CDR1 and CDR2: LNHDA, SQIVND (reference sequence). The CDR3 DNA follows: TGTGCCAGTAGGGAAAAACGGGACACTGAAGCTTTCTTT. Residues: CASREKRDTEAFF.

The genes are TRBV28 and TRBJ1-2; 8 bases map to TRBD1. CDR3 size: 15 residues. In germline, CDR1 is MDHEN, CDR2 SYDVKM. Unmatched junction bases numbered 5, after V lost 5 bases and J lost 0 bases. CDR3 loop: CASSVTGGPNYGYTF. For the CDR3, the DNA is TGTGCCAGCAGTGTCACAGGGGGACCTAACTATGGCTACACCTTC.

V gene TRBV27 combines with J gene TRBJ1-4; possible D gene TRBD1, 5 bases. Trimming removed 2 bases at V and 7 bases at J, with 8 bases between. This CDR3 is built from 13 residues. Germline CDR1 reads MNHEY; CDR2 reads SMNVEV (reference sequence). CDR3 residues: CASSLRGLEKLFF. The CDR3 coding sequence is TGTGCCAGCAGTTTAAGGGGTCTTGAAAAACTGTTTTTT.

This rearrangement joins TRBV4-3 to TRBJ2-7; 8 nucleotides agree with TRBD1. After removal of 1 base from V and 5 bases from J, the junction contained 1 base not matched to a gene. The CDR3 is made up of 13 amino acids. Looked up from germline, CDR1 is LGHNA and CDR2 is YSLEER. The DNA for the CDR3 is TGCGCCAGCAGCCAAGTGACAGGGGACGAGCAGTACTTC. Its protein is CASSQVTGDEQYF.

The CDR3 loop reads CASSPGQGRGTEAFF. The CDR3, as DNA: TGTGCCAGCTCACCGGGACAGGGGAGGGGCACTGAAGCTTTCTTT. The chain has TRBV18 and TRBJ1-1, with 10 nucleotides matching TRBD1. Germline-derived CDR1 and CDR2 are KGHSH and LQKENI. The V segment lost 3 bases and the J segment 4 bases; nucleotides outside the gene matches: 5. The CDR3 is 15 residues long.

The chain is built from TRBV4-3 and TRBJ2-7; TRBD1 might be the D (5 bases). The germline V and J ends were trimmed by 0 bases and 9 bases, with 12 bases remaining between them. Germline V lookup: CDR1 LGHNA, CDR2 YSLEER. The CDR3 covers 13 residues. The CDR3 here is CASSQDRRGGQYF. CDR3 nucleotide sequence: TGCGCCAGCAGCCAAGATAGAAGGGGCGGGCAGTACTTC.

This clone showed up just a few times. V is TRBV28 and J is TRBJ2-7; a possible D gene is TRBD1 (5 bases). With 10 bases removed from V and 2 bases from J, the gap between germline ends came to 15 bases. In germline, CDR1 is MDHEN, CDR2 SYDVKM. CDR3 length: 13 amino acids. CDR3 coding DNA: TGTGCCACCGGACGACAGAGTCCCTACGAGCAGTACTTC. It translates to CATGRQSPYEQYF.

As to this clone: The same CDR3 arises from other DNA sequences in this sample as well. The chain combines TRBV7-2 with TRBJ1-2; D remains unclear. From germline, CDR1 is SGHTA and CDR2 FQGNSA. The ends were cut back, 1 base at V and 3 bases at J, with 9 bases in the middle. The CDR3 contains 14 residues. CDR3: CASSLGPGDYGYTF. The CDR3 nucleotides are TGTGCCAGCAGCTTAGGACCCGGGGACTATGGCTACACCTTC.

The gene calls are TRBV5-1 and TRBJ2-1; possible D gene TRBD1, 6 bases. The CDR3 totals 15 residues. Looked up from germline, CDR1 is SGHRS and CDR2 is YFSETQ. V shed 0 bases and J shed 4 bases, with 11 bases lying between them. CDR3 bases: TGCGCCAGCAGCTTGGCACAGGGTTCATACAATGAGCAGTTCTTC. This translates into CASSLAQGSYNEQFF.

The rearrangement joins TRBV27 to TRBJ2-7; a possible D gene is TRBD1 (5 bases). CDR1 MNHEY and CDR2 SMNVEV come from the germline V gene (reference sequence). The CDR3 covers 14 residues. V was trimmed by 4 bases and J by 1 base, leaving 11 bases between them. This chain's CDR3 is CASSSLAGSYEQYF. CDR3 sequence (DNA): TGTGCCAGCAGTTCACTGGCAGGGTCCTACGAGCAGTACTTC.

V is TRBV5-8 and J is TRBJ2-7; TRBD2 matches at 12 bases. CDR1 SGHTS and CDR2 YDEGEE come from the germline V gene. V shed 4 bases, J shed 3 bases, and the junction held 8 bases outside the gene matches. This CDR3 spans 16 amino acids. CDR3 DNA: TGTGCCAGCAGCCCCCCGGGACTAGCGGGCCTCTACGAGCAGTACTTC. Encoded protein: CASSPPGLAGLYEQYF.

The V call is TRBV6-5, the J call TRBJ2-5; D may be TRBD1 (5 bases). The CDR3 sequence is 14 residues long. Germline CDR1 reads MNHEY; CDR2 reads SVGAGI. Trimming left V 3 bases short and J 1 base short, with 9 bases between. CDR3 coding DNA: TGTGCCAGCAGTTATTCTGGGGCCCAAGAGACCCAGTACTTC. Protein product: CASSYSGAQETQYF.

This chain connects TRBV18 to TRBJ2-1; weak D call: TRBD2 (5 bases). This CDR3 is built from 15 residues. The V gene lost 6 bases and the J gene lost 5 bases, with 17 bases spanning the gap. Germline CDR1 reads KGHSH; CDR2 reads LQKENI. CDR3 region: CASSPKLVSDNEQFF. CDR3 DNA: TGTGCCAGCTCCCCAAAACTAGTGTCGGACAATGAGCAGTTCTTC.

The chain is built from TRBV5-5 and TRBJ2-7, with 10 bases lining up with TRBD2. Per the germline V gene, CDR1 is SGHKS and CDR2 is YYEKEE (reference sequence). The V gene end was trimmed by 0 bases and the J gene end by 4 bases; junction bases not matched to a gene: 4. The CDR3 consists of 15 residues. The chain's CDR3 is CASSLAGTSAYEQYF. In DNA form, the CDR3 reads TGTGCCAGCAGCTTGGCCGGGACTAGCGCGTACGAGCAGTACTTC. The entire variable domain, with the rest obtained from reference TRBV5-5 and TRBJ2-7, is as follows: DAGVTQSPTHLIKTRGQQVTLRCSPISGHKSVSWYQQVLGQGPQFIFQYYEKEERGRGNFPDRFSARQFPNYSSELNVNALLLGDSALYLCASSLAGTSAYEQYFGPGTRLTVT.

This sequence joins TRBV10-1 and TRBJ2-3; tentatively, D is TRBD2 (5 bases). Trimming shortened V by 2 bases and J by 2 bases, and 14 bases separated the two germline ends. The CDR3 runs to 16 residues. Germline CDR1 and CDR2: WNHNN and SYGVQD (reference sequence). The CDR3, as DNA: TGCGCCAGCAGTGAGGGGCGGGCTAGCCCCACAGATACGCAGTATTTT. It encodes CASSEGRASPTDTQYF.

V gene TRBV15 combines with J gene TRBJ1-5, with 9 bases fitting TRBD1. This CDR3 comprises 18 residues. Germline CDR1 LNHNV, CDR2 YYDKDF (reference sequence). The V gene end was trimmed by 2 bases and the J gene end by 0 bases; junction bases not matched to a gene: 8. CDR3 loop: CATSRQTGGGRSNQPQHF. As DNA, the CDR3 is TGTGCCACCAGCAGACAGACAGGGGGAGGGCGTAGCAATCAGCCCCAGCATTTT.

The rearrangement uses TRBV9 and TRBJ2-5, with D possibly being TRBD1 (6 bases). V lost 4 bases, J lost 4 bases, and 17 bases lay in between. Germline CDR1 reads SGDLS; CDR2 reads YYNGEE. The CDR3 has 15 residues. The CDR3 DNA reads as TGTGCCAGCAGCCTCTACAGGGAAGGGAGAGAGACCCAGTACTTC. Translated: CASSLYREGRETQYF.

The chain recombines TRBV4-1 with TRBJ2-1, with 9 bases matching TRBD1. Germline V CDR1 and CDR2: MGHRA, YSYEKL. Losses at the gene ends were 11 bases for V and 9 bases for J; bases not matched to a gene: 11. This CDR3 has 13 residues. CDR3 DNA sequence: TGCGCCTCTACGGGACAGGGCGCCCTTGAGCAGTTCTTC. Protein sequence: CASTGQGALEQFF.

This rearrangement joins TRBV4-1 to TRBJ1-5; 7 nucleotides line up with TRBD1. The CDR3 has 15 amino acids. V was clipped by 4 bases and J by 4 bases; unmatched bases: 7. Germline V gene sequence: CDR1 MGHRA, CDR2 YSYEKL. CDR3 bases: TGCGCCAGCAGCCGGGCAGGGGGGCAAAATCAGCCCCAGCATTTT. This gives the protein CASSRAGGQNQPQHF.

CDR3 DNA sequence: TGTGCCATCAGTGGAAGACTAGCGGGAGACGGCGAGCAGTTCTTC. Protein product: CAISGRLAGDGEQFF. The chain is built from TRBV10-3 and TRBJ2-1, with TRBD2 matching 12 bases. CDR3 length: 15 amino acids. The V gene's germline CDR1 is ENHRY and CDR2 SYGVKD. V dropped 4 bases and J dropped 10; count of bases not matched to a gene: 8.

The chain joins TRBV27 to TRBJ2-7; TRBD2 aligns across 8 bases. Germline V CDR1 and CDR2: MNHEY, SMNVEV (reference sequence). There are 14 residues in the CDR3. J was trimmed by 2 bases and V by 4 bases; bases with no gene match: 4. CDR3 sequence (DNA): TGTGCCAGCAGTTCAGCGGGAGTACCCTACGAGCAGTACTTC. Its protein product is CASSSAGVPYEQYF.